This T cell receptor beta chain was profiled in a study of neoadjuvant anti-PD-1 for oral cavity cancer. Study-wide background: Most patients had three to four biweekly doses of 3 mg/kg nivolumab before resection. Patients without progression got a fourth dose around day 43.

CDR1 and CDR2 (germline): SGHDN, FVKESK. CDR3 length: 18 residues. V lost 1 base to trimming and J lost 4 bases; unmatched junction nucleotides: 12. As for time point: after neoadjuvant nivolumab, at surgical resection. Study-wide results and caveats: TCR analyses covered only a few patients per response group.

PBMC libraries mostly used about 450 ng of input genomic DNA, with six replicates per sample. Produced via immunoSEQ multiplex PCR; TCRdb's table is partial and in-frame only. The sample yields thousands of clones, roughly 70% seen once. Of note for this clone: No antigen is known for it.

The V call is TRBV14, the J call TRBJ1-4; 7 bases map to TRBD1. The sample was PBMCs, taken after nivolumab (anti-PD-1) treatment. The receptor was isolated from a person between 35 and 79 years old with oral cavity squamous cell carcinoma. The CDR3 nucleotides read TGTGCCAGCAGCCAAGTTCGGATCTCCGGGACAGTTAATGAAAAACTGTTTTTT. Its protein is CASSQVRISGTVNEKLFF.